This T cell receptor beta chain was captured in a study of T cell repertoires in cytomegalovirus infection. In the study overall: CMV infection and matching HLA type were both indicated by public TCR beta signatures.

Study outcomes and limitations: Predominance within the ex vivo response was attributable to HLA-C-restricted CMV-specific TCR beta clonotypes.

TCRdb recomputed calls from the reads with MiXCR, one row per CDR3 protein. The profile shows some 920,000 distinct CDR3 sequences, more than 25% of them singletons. In the case of this clonotype: The antigen is not known.

The CDR3 is 15 residues long. Trimming shortened V by 2 bases and J by 7 bases, and 14 bases separated the two germline ends. CDR1 and CDR2 from the germline V gene are SGHDN and FVKESK. The chain combines TRBV14 with TRBJ1-4, with D possibly being TRBD1 (5 bases). Sequences were derived from cultured CD8+ T cells from PBMCs, sampled from culture after CMV antigen stimulation. The clonotype was recovered from a human donor in good health (CMV status not recorded). Some clones in this sample may be carry-over from other donors' samples. The chain's CDR3 is CASSQISSGLEKLFF. CDR3 DNA: TGTGCCAGCAGCCAAATATCATCAGGGCTTGAAAAACTGTTTTTT.